The 31 T cell receptor beta chains listed next were all sequenced from one sample in a study of T-cell reconstitution after alpha-beta-depleted transplantation in children (dated by TCRdb to the mid-2010s). The library was prepared using PCR. The instrument was an Illumina HiSeq 2500. To normalize quantification of the TCRbeta repertoire, the TCR libraries were built with molecular barcoding that relied on unique molecular identifiers. The public reads were reprocessed in TCRdb via fastp at Q25 and MiXCR, keeping in-frame beta chains. When rows share a CDR3 protein, they turn into one entry using the most common DNA and genes. This sample is represented by a few hundred thousand distinct CDR3 sequences; 11% of them were singletons. Clones ranked in the top ten supply approximately 5% of the sample. The source was PBMCs from the stem cell graft donor, collected from the stem cell graft. The receptor set was obtained from a human donor who donated a stem cell graft to a child with acute myeloid leukemia.

There are a few counts of this clonotype. The chain is built from TRBV4-1 and TRBJ1-2, with TRBD1 matching 9 bases. This CDR3 is built from 16 residues. The germline V gene has CDR1 MGHRA and CDR2 YSYEKL. V lost 3 bases and J lost 5; bases outside the gene matches: 10. CDR3 DNA: TGCGCCAGCAGCCATGAAAAAGAGGGACAGGGTTATGGCTACACCTTC. Protein: CASSHEKEGQGYGYTF.

This clonotype came up many times. The V and J genes are TRBV5-1 and TRBJ1-4; no definite D call. The CDR3 is 16 amino acids. CDR1 and CDR2 (germline): SGHRS, YFSETQ. Trimming took off 5 bases at V and 8 bases at J, with 22 bases between the two ends. The CDR3 DNA follows: TGCGCCAGCAGATCCTCAACGGGCCTCACCGGGGAAAAACTGTTTTTT. This sequence encodes CASRSSTGLTGEKLFF.

This chain joins TRBV3-1 and TRBJ2-1; 11 nucleotides line up with TRBD2. V shed 4 bases and J 0 bases; nucleotides not matched to a gene: 5. The germline gives CDR1 LGHDT, CDR2 YNNKEL (reference sequence). There are 17 residues in the CDR3. The CDR3 region is CASSLSSGRPSYNEQFF. CDR3 nucleotides: TGTGCCAGCAGCCTATCTAGCGGGAGGCCCTCCTACAATGAGCAGTTCTTC.

Only a few counts were recorded for this clonotype. The chain couples TRBV7-6 to TRBJ2-5; D not certain. The CDR3 runs 12 residues. V shed 5 bases and J shed 4 bases, with 8 bases lying between them. Germline CDR1 SGHVS, CDR2 FNYEAQ. The DNA of the CDR3 is TGTGCCAGCAGCCCGGTCGGAGAGACCCAGTACTTC. Protein sequence: CASSPVGETQYF.

This clonotype has at least ten counts. The rearrangement uses TRBV29-1 and TRBJ2-1; TRBD1 agrees at 7 bases. After removal of 6 bases from V and 10 bases from J, the junction contained 9 bases not matched to a gene. The V gene's germline CDR1 is SQVTM and CDR2 ANQGSEA. The CDR3 is made up of 12 amino acids. DNA for the CDR3: TGCAGCGTAGGGGTTGCACAGGGGGAGCAGTTCTTC. This gives the protein CSVGVAQGEQFF.

This chain uses TRBV9 with TRBJ2-1; 7 nucleotides align to TRBD2. The CDR3 consists of 13 residues. CDR1 and CDR2 from the germline V gene are SGDLS and YYNGEE. The V gene end was trimmed by 5 bases and the J gene end by 9 bases; junction bases not matched to a gene: 8. DNA for the CDR3: TGTGCCAGCAGTGGGGGGGTCAGCGTTGAGCAGTTCTTC. It encodes CASSGGVSVEQFF.

There are many counts of this clonotype. The chain is built from TRBV20-1 and TRBJ2-5, with D unclear. The germline V gene encodes CDR1 DFQATT and CDR2 SNEGSKA (reference sequence). This CDR3 has 13 residues. The ends were cut back, 4 bases at V and 0 bases at J, with 9 bases in the middle. The CDR3 protein is CSATGGHQETQYF. The DNA for the CDR3 is TGCAGTGCTACTGGCGGCCACCAAGAGACCCAGTACTTC.

This chain uses TRBV5-1 with TRBJ1-1; perhaps TRBD1 as D (5 bases). The CDR3 totals 15 residues. Germline CDR1 SGHRS, CDR2 YFSETQ. Trimming cost V 0 bases and J 3 bases, with 12 bases left between them. CDR3 amino acids: CASSLGPLGDTEAFF. In nucleotides, the CDR3 is TGCGCCAGCAGCTTGGGGCCGCTGGGGGACACTGAAGCTTTCTTT.

A word on this clonotype: A much larger clone lies one base from this, so it may be a read error. V usage is TRBV6-5 and J usage is TRBJ2-7; D perhaps matches TRBD2 (7 bases). Germline assignment: CDR1 MNHEY and CDR2 SVGAGI. Trimming left V 0 bases short and J 5 bases short, with 17 bases between. The CDR3 covers 16 residues. The chain's CDR3 is CASSYSILGGGDEQYF. The CDR3 coding sequence is TGTGCCAGCAGTTACTCAATCCTAGGGGGAGGGGACGAGCAGTACTTC.

This rearrangement joins TRBV20-1 to TRBJ2-1; 9 positions agree with TRBD1. After removal of 6 bases from V and 7 bases from J, the junction contained 7 bases not matched to a gene. There are 13 residues in the CDR3. Germline CDR1 and CDR2: DFQATT and SNEGSKA (reference sequence). This CDR3 is CSALGQGKNEQFF. CDR3 nucleotides: TGCAGTGCCCTGGGACAGGGTAAGAATGAGCAGTTCTTC.

This clonotype occurred a few times. This chain uses TRBV5-1 with TRBJ1-3, with TRBD1 as a possible D gene (5 bases). V lost 2 bases and J lost 0, with 9 bases in between. This CDR3 region has 15 residues. Germline V gene data show CDR1 as SGHRS and CDR2 as YFSETQ. The CDR3 sequence: CASSFGADSGNTIYF. CDR3 DNA sequence: TGCGCCAGCAGCTTCGGGGCGGACTCTGGAAACACCATATATTTT.

This clonotype was seen a few times. V is TRBV6-2 or TRBV6-3 and J is TRBJ1-3; 7 bases are shared with TRBD1. CDR1 MNHEY and CDR2 SVGEGT come from the germline V gene. This CDR3 region has 14 residues. The trim removed 6 bases at V and 0 bases at J, leaving 2 bases unmatched. The CDR3 region has the DNA TGTGCCAGCAGGGACAGGAGCTCTGGAAACACCATATATTTT. Translating it yields CASRDRSSGNTIYF.

This clonotype was seen only a few times. This chain connects TRBV7-2 to TRBJ2-7, with 10 bases that match TRBD2. J was trimmed by 6 bases and V by 3 bases; bases with no gene match: 8. Germline CDR1 and CDR2: SGHTA and FQGNSA. CDR3 length equals 15 residues. For the CDR3, the DNA is TGTGCCAGCAGCTTCTTAGCGGGAGGCTCCCTCGAGCAGTACTTC. As protein: CASSFLAGGSLEQYF. Drawing the rest from reference TRBV7-2 and TRBJ2-7, the complete variable domain is GAGVSQSPSNKVTEKGKDVELRCDPISGHTALYWYRQSLGQGLEFLIYFQGNSAPDKSGLPSDRFSAERTGGSVSTLTIQRTQQEDSAVYLCASSFLAGGSLEQYFGPGTRLTVT.

This clonotype was observed a handful of times. The chain joins TRBV20-1 to TRBJ2-3, with D tentatively TRBD1 (6 bases). In germline, CDR1 is DFQATT, CDR2 SNEGSKA (reference sequence). V was cut by 0 bases and J by 5 bases, with 15 bases left in between. The CDR3 sequence is 15 residues long. This CDR3 reads CSARDARGSEDTQYF. The CDR3 DNA sequence: TGCAGTGCTAGAGATGCCAGGGGCTCGGAAGATACGCAGTATTTT.

This chain links TRBV27 with TRBJ2-3; D is uncertain. The germline V gene encodes CDR1 MNHEY and CDR2 SMNVEV (reference sequence). Trimming took off 5 bases at V and 3 bases at J, with 9 bases between the two ends. The CDR3 extends over 13 amino acids. The CDR3 loop is CASSTPLTDTQYF. The CDR3 coding sequence is TGTGCCAGCAGTACCCCCTTAACAGATACGCAGTATTTT.

The table lists this clonotype with many counts. This chain joins TRBV7-8 and TRBJ2-5; tentative D call: TRBD1 (6 bases). Trimming left V 8 bases short and J 4 bases short, with 11 bases between. CDR1 and CDR2 (germline): SGHVS, FQNEAQ. The CDR3 contains 12 residues. The CDR3 DNA reads TGTGCCAGCCGCGCAGGGGTAGAGACCCAGTACTTC. Protein: CASRAGVETQYF.

This clonotype was seen only a few times. V usage is TRBV5-1 and J usage is TRBJ2-1; the D is unclear. The CDR3 covers 16 residues. CDR1 is SGHRS and CDR2 is YFSETQ in the germline V gene. Trimming left V 0 bases short and J 5 bases short, with 15 bases between. CDR3 loop: CASSLEGLEFDNEQFF. The CDR3 coding sequence is TGCGCCAGCAGCTTGGAGGGTTTGGAATTCGACAATGAGCAGTTCTTC.

This sequence joins TRBV29-1 and TRBJ2-1; D unclear. Germline-derived CDR1 and CDR2 are SQVTM and ANQGSEA. V was cut by 7 bases and J by 1 base, with 14 bases left in between. The CDR3 consists of 14 residues. CDR3 nucleotide sequence: TGCAGCGCTGACGGCCGACCTTCCTACAATGAGCAGTTCTTC. Protein sequence: CSADGRPSYNEQFF.

This clonotype has more than one count but fewer than ten. DNA for the CDR3: TGTGCCAGCTCACCGGCGAGCAGAGACACCGGGGAGCTGTTTTTT. It codes for CASSPASRDTGELFF. V is TRBV18 and J is TRBJ2-2; D is uncertain. The CDR3 extends over 15 amino acids. Germline V gene sequence: CDR1 KGHSH, CDR2 LQKENI. Trimming removed 3 bases at V and 3 bases at J, with 11 bases between.

This clonotype was counted only a few times. The chain links TRBV10-3 to TRBJ2-3; TRBD1 aligns across 7 bases. The CDR3 runs to 15 residues. Germline values: CDR1 ENHRY, CDR2 SYGVKD. Trimming at V came to 6 bases and at J to 0 bases, leaving 6 bases not matched to a gene. CDR3 protein: CAIRTDRESTDTQYF. CDR3 DNA sequence: TGTGCCATCAGAACTGACAGGGAGAGCACAGATACGCAGTATTTT.

This clonotype was found a few times. The CDR3 spells CASSSSGTSGANVLTF. CDR3 coding DNA: TGTGCCAGCAGCTCATCAGGGACCTCTGGGGCCAACGTCCTGACTTTC. The chain employs TRBV7-9 and TRBJ2-6, with D perhaps given as TRBD1 or TRBD2 (5 bases each). Trimming pared 4 bases from V and 0 bases from J, leaving 10 bases between. The CDR3 spans 16 residues. Germline values: CDR1 SEHNR, CDR2 FQNEAQ (reference sequence).

This clonotype was counted only a few times. The gene calls are TRBV4-2 and TRBJ2-3; possibly TRBD1 for D (6 bases). The germline CDR1 and CDR2 sequences are LGHNA and YNFKEQ. The germline V and J ends were trimmed by 4 bases and 2 bases, with 25 bases remaining between them. The CDR3 totals 19 residues. The CDR3 is CASSPTGTGFVRITDTQYF. In DNA, the CDR3 is TGTGCCAGCAGCCCTACAGGGACGGGATTTGTTCGCATCACAGATACGCAGTATTTT.

This clonotype was seen more than once but under ten times. This rearrangement joins TRBV29-1 to TRBJ1-1; 9 nucleotides align to TRBD1. The CDR3 runs to 14 residues. Per germline, CDR1 SQVTM and CDR2 ANQGSEA. V trimming: 7 bases; J trimming: 4 bases; junction bases outside the gene matches: 10. CDR3 bases: TGCAGCGCCCAACAGGGGGCGTTGGGCACTGAAGCTTTCTTT. This codes for CSAQQGALGTEAFF.

This clonotype was picked up a small number of times. The V and J genes are TRBV29-1 and TRBJ1-1; D might be TRBD1 (6 bases). Germline-derived CDR1 and CDR2 are SQVTM and ANQGSEA. Trimming pared 5 bases from V and 13 bases from J, leaving 14 bases between. CDR3 length equals 10 residues. CDR3 residues: CSVSDRGGFF. The CDR3, as DNA: TGCAGCGTTTCTGACAGAGGGGGTTTCTTT.

Written as DNA, the CDR3 is TGTGCCAGCAGCAGGGAAGGTTACAATGAGCAGTTCTTC. Its protein product is CASSREGYNEQFF. The chain joins TRBV7-2 to TRBJ2-1; D remains unclear. CDR1 is SGHTA, CDR2 FQGNSA, per germline. V lost 5 bases and J lost 4, with 9 bases in between. The CDR3 is made up of 13 amino acids. The full variable domain, rest sourced from reference TRBV7-2 and TRBJ2-1, is GAGVSQSPSNKVTEKGKDVELRCDPISGHTALYWYRQSLGQGLEFLIYFQGNSAPDKSGLPSDRFSAERTGGSVSTLTIQRTQQEDSAVYLCASSREGYNEQFFGPGTRLTVL.

The chain couples TRBV20-1 to TRBJ2-1; TRBD2 is a possible D gene (5 bases). With 2 bases removed from V and 0 bases from J, the gap between germline ends came to 11 bases. The CDR3 is 15 amino acids. Germline V CDR1 and CDR2: DFQATT, SNEGSKA (reference sequence). CDR3 region: CSARNIGSSYNEQFF. CDR3 DNA: TGCAGTGCTAGAAATATAGGGAGCTCCTACAATGAGCAGTTCTTC.

The V and J genes are TRBV7-8 and TRBJ1-1, with no clear D. The CDR3 is 11 residues long. The ends were cut back, 5 bases at V and 4 bases at J, with 5 bases in the middle. The germline V gene encodes CDR1 SGHVS and CDR2 FQNEAQ. The CDR3 DNA follows: TGTGCCAGCAGCCGAGTCACTGAAGCTTTCTTT. This codes for CASSRVTEAFF.

V usage is TRBV2 and J usage is TRBJ2-1; D is uncertain. CDR1 SNHLY and CDR2 FYNNEI come from the germline V gene. The length of the CDR3 is 16 residues. V lost 8 bases and J lost 2, with 19 bases in between. The CDR3 bases are TGTGCCAGCTCCGAATCCAGCCGCGGCACCTACAATGAGCAGTTCTTC. Its translation: CASSESSRGTYNEQFF.

This clonotype has a count of ten or more. The chain carries TRBV6-6 and TRBJ1-3, with D maybe TRBD1 (5 bases). Germline V lookup: CDR1 MNHNY, CDR2 SVGAGI (reference sequence). The CDR3 has 13 residues. The V end lost 6 bases, the J end lost 2 bases, and 8 bases lay between the germline ends. The CDR3 DNA follows: TGTGCCAGCAGCTCAGGGCCTGGAAACACCATATATTTT. Protein: CASSSGPGNTIYF.

The chain links TRBV5-1 to TRBJ2-1; a possible D gene is TRBD1 (5 bases). Per germline, CDR1 SGHRS and CDR2 YFSETQ. The CDR3 length is 15 residues. V shed 0 bases and J shed 1 base, with 8 bases lying between them. This CDR3 is CASSLVGDSYNEQFF. The CDR3 DNA is TGCGCCAGCAGCTTGGTAGGGGATTCCTACAATGAGCAGTTCTTC.

V and J are TRBV7-3 and TRBJ2-3; TRBD2 aligns across 11 bases. The CDR3 consists of 15 residues. Germline-derived CDR1 and CDR2 are SGHTA and FQGTGA. Trimming at V came to 9 bases and at J to 2 bases, leaving 7 bases not matched to a gene. The CDR3 coding sequence is TGTGCCAGTGCCGGGACTAGCGGCTACACAGATACGCAGTATTTT. This translates into CASAGTSGYTDTQYF.